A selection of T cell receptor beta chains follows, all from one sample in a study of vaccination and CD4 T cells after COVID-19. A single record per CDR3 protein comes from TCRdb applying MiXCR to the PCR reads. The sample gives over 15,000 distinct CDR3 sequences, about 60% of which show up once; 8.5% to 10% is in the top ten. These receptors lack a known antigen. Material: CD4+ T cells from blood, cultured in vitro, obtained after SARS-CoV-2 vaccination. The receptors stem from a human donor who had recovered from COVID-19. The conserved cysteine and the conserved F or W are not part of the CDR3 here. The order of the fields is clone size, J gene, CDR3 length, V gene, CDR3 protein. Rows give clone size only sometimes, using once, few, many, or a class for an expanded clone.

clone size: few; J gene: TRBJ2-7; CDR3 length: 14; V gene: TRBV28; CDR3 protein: ASSPTLNLNTYEQY
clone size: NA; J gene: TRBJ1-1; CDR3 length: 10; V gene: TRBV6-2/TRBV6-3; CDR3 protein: ASSWVNTEAF
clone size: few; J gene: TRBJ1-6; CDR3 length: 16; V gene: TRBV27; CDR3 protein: ASRDRGGTGLSGSPLH
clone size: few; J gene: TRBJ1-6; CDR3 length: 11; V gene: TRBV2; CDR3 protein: ASRTGQGSPLH
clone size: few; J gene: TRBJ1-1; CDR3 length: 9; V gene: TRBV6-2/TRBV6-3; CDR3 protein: ASSLPPGAF
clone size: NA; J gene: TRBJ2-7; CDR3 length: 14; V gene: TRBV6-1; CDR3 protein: ASSDSGGGRTYEQY
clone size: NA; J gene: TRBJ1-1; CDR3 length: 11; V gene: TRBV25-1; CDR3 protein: ASSPRGRTEAF
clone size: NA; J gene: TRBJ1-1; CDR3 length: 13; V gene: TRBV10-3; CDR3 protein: AISVHGTGATEAF
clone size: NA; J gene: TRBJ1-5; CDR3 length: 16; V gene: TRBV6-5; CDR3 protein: ASSYNSGGYRVSQPQH
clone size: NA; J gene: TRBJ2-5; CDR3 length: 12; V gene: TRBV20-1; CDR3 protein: SARDFRTGETQY
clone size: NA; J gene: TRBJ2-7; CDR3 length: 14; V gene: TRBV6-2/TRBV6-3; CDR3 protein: ASSYSRQGNPYEQY
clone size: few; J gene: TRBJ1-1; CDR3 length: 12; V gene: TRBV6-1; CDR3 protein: ASRPPGMNTEAF
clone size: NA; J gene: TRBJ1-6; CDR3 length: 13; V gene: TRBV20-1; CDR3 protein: SAEDRSHPNSPLH
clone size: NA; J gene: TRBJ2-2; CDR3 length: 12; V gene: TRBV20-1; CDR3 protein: SARFQGRSGELF
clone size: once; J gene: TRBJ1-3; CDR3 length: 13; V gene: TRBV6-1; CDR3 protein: ASSESGLLGNTIY
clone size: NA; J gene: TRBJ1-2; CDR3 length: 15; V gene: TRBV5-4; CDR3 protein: ASSDGPRDPANYGYT
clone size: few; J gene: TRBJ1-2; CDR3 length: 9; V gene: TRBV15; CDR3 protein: AAGAEYGYT
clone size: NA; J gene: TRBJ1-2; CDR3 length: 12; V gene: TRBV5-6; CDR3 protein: ASRRPEPAYGYT
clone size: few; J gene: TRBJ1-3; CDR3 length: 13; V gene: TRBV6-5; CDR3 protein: ASSYTPSSGNTIY
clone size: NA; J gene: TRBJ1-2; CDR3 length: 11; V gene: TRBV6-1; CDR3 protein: ASSPQKIYGYT
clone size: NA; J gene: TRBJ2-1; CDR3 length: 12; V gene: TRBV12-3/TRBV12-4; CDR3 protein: ASMPGTIYNEQF
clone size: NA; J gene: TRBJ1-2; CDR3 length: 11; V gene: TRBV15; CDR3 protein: ATSRALSYGYT
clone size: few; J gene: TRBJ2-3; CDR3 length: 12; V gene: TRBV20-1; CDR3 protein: SASRPESTDTQY
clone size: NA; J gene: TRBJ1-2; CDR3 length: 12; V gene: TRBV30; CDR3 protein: AWKQGGDVYGYT
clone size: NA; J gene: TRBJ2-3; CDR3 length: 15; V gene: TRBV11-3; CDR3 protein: ASSLLFREGQGDTQY
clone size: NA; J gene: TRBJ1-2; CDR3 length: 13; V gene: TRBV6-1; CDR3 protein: ASRSTQVHRETYT